This entry lists 10 T cell receptor beta chains sequenced from one sample in a study of shared clonotypes between healthy human individuals (dated by TCRdb to between 2020 and 2021). Receptors were amplified or captured by the immunoSEQ multiplex PCR assay. In TCRdb, the immuneACCESS table is reduced to in-frame sequences with V and J assigned. These tables do not hold every clone; where another copy was compared, an unresolved V gene accounts for under half, and the others remain unexplained. A total of around 1.5 million clones appear in this sample, 95% to 99% of them only once. Of the sample, approximately 0.45% is held by the ten largest clones. The sequenced sample consisted of naive CD4+ T cells sorted from blood. The meaning of the sample's cell subset or site label: CD45RA+ positively selected. The receptor source for this set is a man aged 30 to 45 in good health.

This chain joins TRBV9 and TRBJ2-3, with 7 bases lining up with TRBD2. Germline values: CDR1 SGDLS, CDR2 YYNGEE. Germline trimming cut 0 bases from V and 2 bases from J; bases unmatched to any gene: 6. This CDR3 spans 16 amino acids. The DNA for the CDR3 is TGTGCCAGCAGCGTAGCGGCTAGCGGCCTCACAGATACGCAGTATTTT. Translated: CASSVAASGLTDTQYF.

J is TRBJ2-1 and V is TRBV15; 11 bases line up with TRBD2. V was pared by 3 bases and J by 10 bases, with 11 bases of the junction left unmatched. Germline values: CDR1 LNHNV, CDR2 YYDKDF (reference sequence). This CDR3 region has 16 residues. The CDR3 reads CATSSYIAGGGGEQFF. CDR3 sequence (DNA): TGTGCCACCAGCAGTTACATAGCGGGAGGGGGAGGCGAGCAGTTCTTC. Full variable domain (missing parts from reference TRBV15 and TRBJ2-1): DAMVIQNPRYQVTQFGKPVTLSCSQTLNHNVMYWYQQKSSQAPKLLFHYYDKDFNNEADTPDNFQSRRPNTSFCFLDIRSPGLGDTAMYLCATSSYIAGGGGEQFFGPGTRLTVL.

This rearrangement joins TRBV27 to TRBJ2-3; the match to TRBD1 covers 7 bases. Germline trimming cut 5 bases from V and 10 bases from J; bases unmatched to any gene: 12. In germline, CDR1 is MNHEY, CDR2 SMNVEV (reference sequence). The CDR3 length is 14 residues. CDR3 nucleotide sequence: TGTGCCAGCAGTGCGAGACAGGGATCAAGGGCGCAGTATTTT. Amino acid sequence: CASSARQGSRAQYF.

The chain carries TRBV5-1 and TRBJ2-4, with D hard to call. CDR3 length equals 14 residues. Trimming took off 0 bases at V and 6 bases at J, with 10 bases between the two ends. In germline, CDR1 is SGHRS, CDR2 YFSETQ. CDR3 in DNA: TGCGCCAGCAGCTTGGGGGCCCTGGGAAACATTCAGTACTTC. Translating gives CASSLGALGNIQYF.

The chain uses TRBV11-1 and TRBJ2-1, with TRBD2 matching over 10 bases. Germline lookup yields CDR1 SGHAT and CDR2 FQDESV (reference sequence). The CDR3 contains 15 residues. The ends lost 4 bases at V and 2 bases at J; junction bases unmatched: 2. CDR3 coding DNA: TGTGCCAGCAGCTCCCTAGCGGGAGCCTACAATGAGCAGTTCTTC. This encodes CASSSLAGAYNEQFF.

The chain has TRBV6-5 and TRBJ2-2; D remains ambiguous. The V and J ends lost 2 bases and 1 base respectively, with 2 bases between them. The CDR3 is 13 amino acids. The germline gives CDR1 MNHEY, CDR2 SVGAGI. The CDR3 DNA sequence: TGTGCCAGCAGTTACGAGAACACCGGGGAGCTGTTTTTT. This codes for CASSYENTGELFF.

The chain recombines TRBV6-1 with TRBJ2-1; D gene unclear. The V end lost 1 base, the J end lost 0 bases, and 7 bases lay between the germline ends. Germline loops: CDR1 MNHNS, CDR2 SASEGT. This CDR3 has 15 residues. CDR3 loop: CASSEDYNSYNEQFF. The CDR3 nucleotides read TGTGCCAGCAGTGAAGACTACAACTCCTACAATGAGCAGTTCTTC.

This chain links TRBV7-2 with TRBJ1-1; D remains unclear. Germline values: CDR1 SGHTA, CDR2 FQGNSA. V lost 6 bases and J lost 3, with 17 bases in between. The CDR3 extends over 15 amino acids. The CDR3 coding sequence is TGTGCCAGCAGAATTGACTGGGGTGCGGACACTGAAGCTTTCTTT. It encodes CASRIDWGADTEAFF.

The chain links TRBV5-1 to TRBJ2-5; 9 nucleotides line up with TRBD2. The CDR3 covers 16 residues. The J segment lost 5 bases and the V segment lost 5 bases, leaving 13 bases of the junction unmatched. Per the germline V gene, CDR1 is SGHRS and CDR2 is YFSETQ. The CDR3 sequence is CASRNSGSNQRETQYF. The CDR3 bases are TGCGCCAGCAGAAATAGCGGGAGTAACCAAAGGGAGACCCAGTACTTC.

V gene TRBV19 combines with J gene TRBJ2-1; 8 positions match TRBD1. V was pared by 6 bases and J by 6 bases, with 4 bases of the junction left unmatched. The CDR3 totals 13 residues. Germline V lookup: CDR1 LNHDA, CDR2 SQIVND (reference sequence). The CDR3 DNA reads TGTGCCAGTAGCTCCGGGACAGGCAATGAGCAGTTCTTC. This gives the protein CASSSGTGNEQFF. Complete variable domain (other parts from reference TRBV19 and TRBJ2-1): DGGITQSPKYLFRKEGQNVTLSCEQNLNHDAMYWYRQDPGQGLRLIYYSQIVNDFQKGDIAEGYSVSREKKESFPLTVTSAQKNPTAFYLCASSSGTGNEQFFGPGTRLTVL.